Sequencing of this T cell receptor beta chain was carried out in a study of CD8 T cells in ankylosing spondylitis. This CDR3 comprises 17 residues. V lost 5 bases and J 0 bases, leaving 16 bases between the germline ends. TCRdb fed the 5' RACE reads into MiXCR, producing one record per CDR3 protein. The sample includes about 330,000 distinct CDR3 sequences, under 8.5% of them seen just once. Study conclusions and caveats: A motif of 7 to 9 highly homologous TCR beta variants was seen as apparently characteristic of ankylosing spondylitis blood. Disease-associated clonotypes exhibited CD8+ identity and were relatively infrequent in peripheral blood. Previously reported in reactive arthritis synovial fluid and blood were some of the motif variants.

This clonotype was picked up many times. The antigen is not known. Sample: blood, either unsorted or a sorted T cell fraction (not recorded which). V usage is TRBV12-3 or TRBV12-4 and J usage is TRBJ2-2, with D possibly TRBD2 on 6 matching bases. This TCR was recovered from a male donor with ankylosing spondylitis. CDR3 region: CASSARGRSANTGELFF. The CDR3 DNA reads TGTGCCAGCAGTGCGCGGGGTAGGTCCGCGAACACCGGGGAGCTGTTTTTT.